This TCR beta chain is drawn from a study of patients and donors after allogeneic stem cell transplantation. TCRdb processed the RT-PCR reads anew with MiXCR; each CDR3 protein has one entry. The table has 80,000 to 90,000 distinct CDR3 sequences, roughly 50% seen once. CDR1 SGHAT and CDR2 FQNNGV come from the germline V gene. V was shortened by 2 bases and J by 4 bases, with 9 bases between the two germline ends. The CDR3 consists of 14 residues. This clonotype came up a few times. The TCR sequence derives from a human donor who was either an allogeneic HSCT recipient or a stem cell or donor lymphocyte infusion donor (not recorded which). It is not recorded whose cells these are; they may come from a transplant donor. The chain couples TRBV11-2 to TRBJ1-3; D is perhaps TRBD1 (5 bases). Sequences were obtained from blood, either unsorted or a sorted T cell fraction (not recorded which). DNA for the CDR3: TGTGCCAGCAGCTTATGGGGCGGGGGAAACACCATATATTTT. This translates into CASSLWGGGNTIYF. Complete variable domain (other parts from reference TRBV11-2 and TRBJ1-3): EAGVAQSPRYKIIEKRQSVAFWCNPISGHATLYWYQQILGQGPKLLIQFQNNGVVDDSQLPKDRFSAERLKGVDSTLKIQPAKLEDSAVYLCASSLWGGGNTIYFGEGSWLTVV.